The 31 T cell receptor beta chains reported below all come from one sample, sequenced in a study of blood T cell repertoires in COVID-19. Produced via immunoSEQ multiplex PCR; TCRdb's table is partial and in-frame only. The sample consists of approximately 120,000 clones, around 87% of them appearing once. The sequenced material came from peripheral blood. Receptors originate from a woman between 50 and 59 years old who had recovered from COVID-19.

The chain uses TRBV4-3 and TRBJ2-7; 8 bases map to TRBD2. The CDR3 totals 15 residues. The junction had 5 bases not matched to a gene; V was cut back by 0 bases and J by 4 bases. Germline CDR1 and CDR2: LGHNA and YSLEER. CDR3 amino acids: CASSQEGLVGYEQYF. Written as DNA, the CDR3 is TGCGCCAGCAGCCAAGAGGGACTAGTAGGGTACGAGCAGTACTTC.

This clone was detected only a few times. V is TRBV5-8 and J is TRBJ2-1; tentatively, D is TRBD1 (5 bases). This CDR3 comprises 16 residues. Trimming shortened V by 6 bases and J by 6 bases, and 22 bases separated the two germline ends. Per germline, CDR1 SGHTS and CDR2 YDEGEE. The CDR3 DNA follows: TGTGCCAGCACCAAGGGCTGGGCCAAAACAGGCAATGAGCAGTTCTTC. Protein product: CASTKGWAKTGNEQFF.

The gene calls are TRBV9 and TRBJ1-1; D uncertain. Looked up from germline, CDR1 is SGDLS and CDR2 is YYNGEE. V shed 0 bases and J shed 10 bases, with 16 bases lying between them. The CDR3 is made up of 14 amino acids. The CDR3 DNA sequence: TGTGCCAGCAGCGTAGCTCCCCAAACTTCGGGAGCTTTCTTT. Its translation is CASSVAPQTSGAFF.

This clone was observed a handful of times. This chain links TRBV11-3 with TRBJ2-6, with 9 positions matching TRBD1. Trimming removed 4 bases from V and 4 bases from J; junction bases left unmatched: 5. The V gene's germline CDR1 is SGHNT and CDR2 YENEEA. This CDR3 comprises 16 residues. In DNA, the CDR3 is TGTGCCAGCAGCTCACAGGGGGCGCCGGGGGCCAACGTCCTGACTTTC. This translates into CASSSQGAPGANVLTF.

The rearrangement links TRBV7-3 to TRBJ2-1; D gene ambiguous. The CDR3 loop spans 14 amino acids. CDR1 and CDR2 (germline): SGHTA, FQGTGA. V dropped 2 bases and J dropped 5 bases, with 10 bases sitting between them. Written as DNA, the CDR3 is TGTGCCAGCAGCTTATCTCTAGTCAACAATGAGCAGTTCTTC. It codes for CASSLSLVNNEQFF.

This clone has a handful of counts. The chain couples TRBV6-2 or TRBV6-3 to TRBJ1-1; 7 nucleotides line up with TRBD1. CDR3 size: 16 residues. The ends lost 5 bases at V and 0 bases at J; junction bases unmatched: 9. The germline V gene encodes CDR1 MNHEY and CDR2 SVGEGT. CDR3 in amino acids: CASSRGTVYMNTEAFF. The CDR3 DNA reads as TGTGCCAGCAGTCGAGGGACAGTCTATATGAACACTGAAGCTTTCTTT.

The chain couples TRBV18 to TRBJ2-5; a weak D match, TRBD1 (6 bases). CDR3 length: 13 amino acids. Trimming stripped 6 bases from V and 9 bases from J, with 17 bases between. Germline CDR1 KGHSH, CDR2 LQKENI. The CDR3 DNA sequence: TGTGCCAGCTCCCAACAGGGCAGGGTGGCCCAGTACTTC. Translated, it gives CASSQQGRVAQYF.

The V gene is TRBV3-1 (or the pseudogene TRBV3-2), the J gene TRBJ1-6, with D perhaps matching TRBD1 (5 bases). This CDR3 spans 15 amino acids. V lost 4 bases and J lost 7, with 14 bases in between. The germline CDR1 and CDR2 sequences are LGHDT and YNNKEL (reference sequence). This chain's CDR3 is CASSLLGGLNSPLHF. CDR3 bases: TGTGCCAGCAGCCTCTTGGGGGGGTTGAATTCACCCCTCCACTTT.

In DNA, the CDR3 is TGCAGCGTTGTCCACAGGGGGGAAAAACTGTTTTTT. This encodes CSVVHRGEKLFF. The chain has TRBV29-1 and TRBJ1-4, with 8 bases that match TRBD1. The CDR3 extends over 12 amino acids. CDR1 is SQVTM, CDR2 ANQGSEA, per germline. Losses at the gene ends were 4 bases for V and 8 bases for J; bases not matched to a gene: 3.

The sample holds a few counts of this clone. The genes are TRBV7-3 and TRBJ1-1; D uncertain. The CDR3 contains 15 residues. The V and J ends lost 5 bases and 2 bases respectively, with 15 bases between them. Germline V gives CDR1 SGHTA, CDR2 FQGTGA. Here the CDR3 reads CASSDQTSPNTEAFF. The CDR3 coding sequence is TGTGCCAGCAGCGACCAGACATCGCCTAACACTGAAGCTTTCTTT.

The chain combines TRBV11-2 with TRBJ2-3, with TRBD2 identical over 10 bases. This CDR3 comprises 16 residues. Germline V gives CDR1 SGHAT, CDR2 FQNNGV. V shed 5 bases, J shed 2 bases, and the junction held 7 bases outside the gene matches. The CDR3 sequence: CASSRTLAGDTDTQYF. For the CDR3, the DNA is TGTGCCAGCAGCCGAACCCTAGCGGGGGACACAGATACGCAGTATTTT.

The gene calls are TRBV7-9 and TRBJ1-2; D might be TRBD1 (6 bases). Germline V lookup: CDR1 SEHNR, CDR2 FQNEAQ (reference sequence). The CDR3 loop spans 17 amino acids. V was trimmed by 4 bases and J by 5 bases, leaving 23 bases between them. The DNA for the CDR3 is TGTGCCAGCAGCTCCCCGTCCTCCGGACAGTCGATTTATGGCTACACCTTC. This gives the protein CASSSPSSGQSIYGYTF. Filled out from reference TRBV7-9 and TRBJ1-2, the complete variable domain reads DTGVSQNPRHKITKRGQNVTFRCDPISEHNRLYWYRQTLGQGPEFLTYFQNEAQLEKSRLLSDRFSAERPKGSFSTLEIQRTEQGDSAMYLCASSSPSSGQSIYGYTFGSGTRLTVV.

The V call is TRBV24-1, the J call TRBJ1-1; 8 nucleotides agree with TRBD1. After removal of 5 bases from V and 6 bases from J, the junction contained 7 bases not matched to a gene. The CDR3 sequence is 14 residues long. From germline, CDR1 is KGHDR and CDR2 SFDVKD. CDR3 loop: CATSGTGTGAEAFF. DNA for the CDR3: TGTGCCACCAGTGGTACCGGGACAGGTGCTGAAGCTTTCTTT.

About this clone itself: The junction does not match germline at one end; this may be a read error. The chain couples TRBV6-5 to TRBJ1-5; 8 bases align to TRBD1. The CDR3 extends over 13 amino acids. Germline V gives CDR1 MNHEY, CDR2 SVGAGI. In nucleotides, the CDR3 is TGTGCCGGCAGCGCCGACAGGGGCCAGCCCCAGCATTTT. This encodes CAGSADRGQPQHF.

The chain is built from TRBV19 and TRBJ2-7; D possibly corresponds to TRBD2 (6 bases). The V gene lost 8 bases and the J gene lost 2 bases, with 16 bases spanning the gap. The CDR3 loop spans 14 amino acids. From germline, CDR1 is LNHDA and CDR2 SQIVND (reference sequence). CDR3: CASGRRESPYEQYF. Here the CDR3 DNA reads TGTGCCAGTGGACGACGGGAGTCCCCCTACGAGCAGTACTTC.

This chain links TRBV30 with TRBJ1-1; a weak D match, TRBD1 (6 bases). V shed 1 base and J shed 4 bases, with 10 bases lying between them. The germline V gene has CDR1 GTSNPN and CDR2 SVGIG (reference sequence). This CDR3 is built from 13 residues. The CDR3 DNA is TGTGCCTGGAGTGGGCAGGGGTTCACTGAAGCTTTCTTT. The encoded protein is CAWSGQGFTEAFF.

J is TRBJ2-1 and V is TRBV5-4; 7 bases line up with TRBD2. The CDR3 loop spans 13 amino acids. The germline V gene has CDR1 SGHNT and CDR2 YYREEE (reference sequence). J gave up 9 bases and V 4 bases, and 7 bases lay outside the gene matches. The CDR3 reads CASSPFTSVEQFF. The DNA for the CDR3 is TGTGCCAGCAGCCCTTTTACTAGCGTTGAGCAGTTCTTC.

The CDR3 is CASSYYSGYGYTF. The DNA for the CDR3 is TGTGCCAGCAGTTACTATTCAGGGTATGGCTACACCTTC. The gene calls are TRBV6-5 and TRBJ1-2, with a tentative D call TRBD1 (5 bases). CDR3 length equals 13 residues. With 1 base removed from V and 5 bases from J, the gap between germline ends came to 8 bases. Germline V gives CDR1 MNHEY, CDR2 SVGAGI.

CDR3 sequence: CASKGAGGERGGQPQHF. CDR3 sequence (DNA): TGTGCCAGTAAGGGGGCAGGGGGCGAGCGTGGAGGTCAGCCCCAGCATTTT. The J gene is TRBJ1-5, the V gene TRBV19; TRBD1 aligns across 8 bases. Germline CDR1 is LNHDA and CDR2 is SQIVND (reference sequence). J was trimmed by 6 bases and V by 7 bases; bases with no gene match: 17. The CDR3 extends over 17 amino acids.

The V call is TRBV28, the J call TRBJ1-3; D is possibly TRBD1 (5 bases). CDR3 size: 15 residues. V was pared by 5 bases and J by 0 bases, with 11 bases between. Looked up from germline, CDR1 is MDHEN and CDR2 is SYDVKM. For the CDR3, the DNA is TGTGCCAGCAGTCACAGGAGGGCCTCTGGAAACACCATATATTTT. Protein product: CASSHRRASGNTIYF.

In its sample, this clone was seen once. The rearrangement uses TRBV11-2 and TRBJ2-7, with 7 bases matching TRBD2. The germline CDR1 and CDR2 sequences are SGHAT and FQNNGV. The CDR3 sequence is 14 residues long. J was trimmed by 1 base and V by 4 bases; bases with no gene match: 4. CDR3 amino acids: CASSSGDYSYEQYF. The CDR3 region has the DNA TGTGCCAGCAGCTCCGGGGACTATTCCTACGAGCAGTACTTC.

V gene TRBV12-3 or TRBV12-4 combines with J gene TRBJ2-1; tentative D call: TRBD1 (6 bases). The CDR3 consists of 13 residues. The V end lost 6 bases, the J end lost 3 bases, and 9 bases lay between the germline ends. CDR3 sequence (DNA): TGTGCCAGCAGAAACAGGGACTACAATGAGCAGTTCTTC. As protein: CASRNRDYNEQFF.

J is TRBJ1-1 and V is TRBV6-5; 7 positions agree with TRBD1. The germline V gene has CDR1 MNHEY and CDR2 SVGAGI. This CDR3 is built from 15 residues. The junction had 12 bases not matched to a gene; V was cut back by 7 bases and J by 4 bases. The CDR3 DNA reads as TGTGCCAGCACCATGACCTTCCAGGGGGGCACTGAAGCTTTCTTT. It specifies CASTMTFQGGTEAFF.

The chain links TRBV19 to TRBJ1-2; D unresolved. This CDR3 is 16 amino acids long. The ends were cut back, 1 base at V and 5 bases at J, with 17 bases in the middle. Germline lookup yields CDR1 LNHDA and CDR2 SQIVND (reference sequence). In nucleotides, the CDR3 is TGTGCCAGTAGTATAGCGGACTCGAGAAGGAATTATGGCTACACCTTC. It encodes CASSIADSRRNYGYTF.

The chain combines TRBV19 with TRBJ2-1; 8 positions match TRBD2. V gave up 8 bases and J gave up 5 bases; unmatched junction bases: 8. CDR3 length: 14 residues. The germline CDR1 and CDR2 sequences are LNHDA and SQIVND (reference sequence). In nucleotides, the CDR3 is TGTGCCAGTGGAGGGACTAGACGGAACAATGAGCAGTTCTTC. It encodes CASGGTRRNNEQFF.

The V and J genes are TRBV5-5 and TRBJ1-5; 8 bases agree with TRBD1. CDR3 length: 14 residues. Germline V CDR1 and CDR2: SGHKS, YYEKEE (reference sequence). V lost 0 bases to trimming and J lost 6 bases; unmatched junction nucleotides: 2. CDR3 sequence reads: CASSLVQGVQPQHF. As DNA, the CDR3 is TGTGCCAGCAGCTTGGTACAGGGGGTTCAGCCCCAGCATTTT.

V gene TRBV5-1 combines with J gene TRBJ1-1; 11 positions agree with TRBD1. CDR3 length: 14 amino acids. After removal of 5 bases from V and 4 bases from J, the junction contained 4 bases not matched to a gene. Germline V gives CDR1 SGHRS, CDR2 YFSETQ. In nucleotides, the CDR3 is TGCGCCAGCAGTACCGGGACAGGGGGCACTGAAGCTTTCTTT. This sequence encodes CASSTGTGGTEAFF.

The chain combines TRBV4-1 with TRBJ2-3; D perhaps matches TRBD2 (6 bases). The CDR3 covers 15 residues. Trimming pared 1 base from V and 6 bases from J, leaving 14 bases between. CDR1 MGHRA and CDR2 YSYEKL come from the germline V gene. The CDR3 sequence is CASSQGLAVVDTQYF. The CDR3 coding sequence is TGCGCCAGCAGCCAAGGATTAGCGGTCGTCGATACGCAGTATTTT.

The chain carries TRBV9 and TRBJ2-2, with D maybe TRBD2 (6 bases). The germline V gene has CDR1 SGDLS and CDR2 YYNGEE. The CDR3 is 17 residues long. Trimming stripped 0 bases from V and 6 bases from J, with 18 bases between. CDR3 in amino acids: CASSVEGLLPLSGELFF. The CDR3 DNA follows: TGTGCCAGCAGCGTAGAGGGACTTTTGCCGTTGTCCGGGGAGCTGTTTTTT.

DNA for the CDR3: TGCGCCAGCAGACTGACAGGGGGCACAGATACGCAGTATTTT. Protein: CASRLTGGTDTQYF. The V gene is TRBV5-1, the J gene TRBJ2-3, with 8 bases lining up with TRBD1. Germline V gene lookup returns CDR1 SGHRS and CDR2 YFSETQ. The CDR3 is 14 amino acids. V was pared by 5 bases and J by 1 base, with 3 bases of the junction left unmatched.

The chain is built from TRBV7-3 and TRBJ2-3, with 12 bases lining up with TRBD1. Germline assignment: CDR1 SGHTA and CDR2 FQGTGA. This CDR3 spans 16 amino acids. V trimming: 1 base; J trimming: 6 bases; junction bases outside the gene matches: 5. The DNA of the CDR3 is TGTGCCAGCAGCTTAAGGGGACAGGGGGCAGGGGATACGCAGTATTTT. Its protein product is CASSLRGQGAGDTQYF.